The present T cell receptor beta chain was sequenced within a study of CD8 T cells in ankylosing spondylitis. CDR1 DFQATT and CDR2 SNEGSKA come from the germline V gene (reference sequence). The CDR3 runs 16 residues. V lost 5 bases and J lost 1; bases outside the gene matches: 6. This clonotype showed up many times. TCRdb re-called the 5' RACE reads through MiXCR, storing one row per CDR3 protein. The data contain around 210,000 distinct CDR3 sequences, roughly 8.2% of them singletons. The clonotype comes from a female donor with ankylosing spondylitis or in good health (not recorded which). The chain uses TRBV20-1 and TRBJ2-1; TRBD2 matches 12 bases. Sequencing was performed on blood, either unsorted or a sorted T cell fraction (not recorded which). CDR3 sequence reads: CSAARLAGVSYNEQFF. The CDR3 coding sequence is TGCAGTGCTGCCCGACTAGCGGGAGTTTCCTACAATGAGCAGTTCTTC.